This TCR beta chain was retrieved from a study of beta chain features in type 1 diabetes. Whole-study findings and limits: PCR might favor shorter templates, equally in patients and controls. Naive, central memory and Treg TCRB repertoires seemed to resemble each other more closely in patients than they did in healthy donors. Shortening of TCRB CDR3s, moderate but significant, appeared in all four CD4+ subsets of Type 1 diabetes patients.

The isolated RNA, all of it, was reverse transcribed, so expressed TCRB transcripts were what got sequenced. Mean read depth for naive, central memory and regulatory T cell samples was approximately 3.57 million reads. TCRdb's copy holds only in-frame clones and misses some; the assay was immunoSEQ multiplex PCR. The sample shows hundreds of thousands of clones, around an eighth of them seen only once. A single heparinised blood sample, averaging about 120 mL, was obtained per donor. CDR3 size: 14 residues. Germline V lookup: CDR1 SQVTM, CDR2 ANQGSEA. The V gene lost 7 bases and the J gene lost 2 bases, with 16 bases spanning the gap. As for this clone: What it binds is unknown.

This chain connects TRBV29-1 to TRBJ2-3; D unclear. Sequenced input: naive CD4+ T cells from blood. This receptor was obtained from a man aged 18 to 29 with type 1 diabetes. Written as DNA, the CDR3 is TGCAGCGGACAAGGGTCCACAGTCACAGATACGCAGTATTTT. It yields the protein CSGQGSTVTDTQYF.